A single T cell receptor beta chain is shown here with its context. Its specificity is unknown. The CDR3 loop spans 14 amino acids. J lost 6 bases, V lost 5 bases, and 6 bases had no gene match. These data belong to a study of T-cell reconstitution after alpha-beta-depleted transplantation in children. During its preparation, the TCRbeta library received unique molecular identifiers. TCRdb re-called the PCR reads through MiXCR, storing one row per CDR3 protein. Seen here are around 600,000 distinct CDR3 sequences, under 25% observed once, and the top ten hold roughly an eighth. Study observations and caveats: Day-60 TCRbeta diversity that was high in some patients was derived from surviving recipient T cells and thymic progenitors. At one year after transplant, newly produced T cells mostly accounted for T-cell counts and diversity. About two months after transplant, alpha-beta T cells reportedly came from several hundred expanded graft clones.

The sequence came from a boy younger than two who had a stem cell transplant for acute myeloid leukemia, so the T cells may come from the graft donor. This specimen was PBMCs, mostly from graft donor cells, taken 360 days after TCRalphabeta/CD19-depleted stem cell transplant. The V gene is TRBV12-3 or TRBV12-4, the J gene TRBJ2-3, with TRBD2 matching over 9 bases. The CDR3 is CASSPGTSRDTQYF. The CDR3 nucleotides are TGTGCCAGCAGTCCAGGGACTAGCAGGGATACGCAGTATTTT.